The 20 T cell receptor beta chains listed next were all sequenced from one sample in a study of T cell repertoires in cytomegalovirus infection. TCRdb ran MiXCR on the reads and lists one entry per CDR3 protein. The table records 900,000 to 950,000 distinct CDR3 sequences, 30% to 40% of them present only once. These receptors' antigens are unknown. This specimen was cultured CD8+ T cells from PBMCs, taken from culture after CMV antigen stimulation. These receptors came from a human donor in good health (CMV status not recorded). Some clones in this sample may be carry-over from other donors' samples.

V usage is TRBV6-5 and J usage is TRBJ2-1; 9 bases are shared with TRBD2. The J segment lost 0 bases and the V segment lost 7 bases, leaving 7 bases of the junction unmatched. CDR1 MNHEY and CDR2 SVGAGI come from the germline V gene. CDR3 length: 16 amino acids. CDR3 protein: CASTLSGGSSYNEQFF. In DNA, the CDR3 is TGTGCCAGCACCCTTAGCGGGGGAAGCTCCTACAATGAGCAGTTCTTC.

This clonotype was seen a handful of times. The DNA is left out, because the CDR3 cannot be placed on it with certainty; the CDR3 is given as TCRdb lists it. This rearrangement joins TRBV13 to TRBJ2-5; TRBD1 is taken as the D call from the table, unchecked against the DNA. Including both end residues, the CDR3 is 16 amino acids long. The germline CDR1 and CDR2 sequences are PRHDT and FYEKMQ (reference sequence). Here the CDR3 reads CASSSSDRRPQETQYF.

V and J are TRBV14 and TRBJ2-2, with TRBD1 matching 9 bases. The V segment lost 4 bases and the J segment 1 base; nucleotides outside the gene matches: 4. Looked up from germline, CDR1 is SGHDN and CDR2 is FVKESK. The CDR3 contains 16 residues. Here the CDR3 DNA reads TGTGCCAGCAGCCGCCACAGGGGGCGGAACACCGGGGAGCTGTTTTTT. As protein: CASSRHRGRNTGELFF. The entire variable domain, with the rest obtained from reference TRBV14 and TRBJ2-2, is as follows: EAGVTQFPSHSVIEKGQTVTLRCDPISGHDNLYWYRRVMGKEIKFLLHFVKESKQDESGMPNNRFLAERTGGTYSTLKVQPAELEDSGVYFCASSRHRGRNTGELFFGEGSRLTVL.

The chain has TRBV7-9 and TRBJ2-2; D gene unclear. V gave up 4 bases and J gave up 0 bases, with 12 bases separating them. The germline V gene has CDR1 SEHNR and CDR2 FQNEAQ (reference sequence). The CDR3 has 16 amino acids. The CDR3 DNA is TGTGCCAGCAGCTCCCTGACTCGAACGAACACCGGGGAGCTGTTTTTT. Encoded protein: CASSSLTRTNTGELFF. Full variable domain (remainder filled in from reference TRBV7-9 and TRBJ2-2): DTGVSQNPRHKITKRGQNVTFRCDPISEHNRLYWYRQTLGQGPEFLTYFQNEAQLEKSRLLSDRFSAERPKGSFSTLEIQRTEQGDSAMYLCASSSLTRTNTGELFFGEGSRLTVL.

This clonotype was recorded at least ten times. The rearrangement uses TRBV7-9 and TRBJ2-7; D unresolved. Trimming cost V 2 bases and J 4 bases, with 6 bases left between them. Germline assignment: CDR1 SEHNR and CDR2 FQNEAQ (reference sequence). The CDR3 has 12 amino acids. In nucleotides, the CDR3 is TGTGCCAGCAGCTTACGGGTTTACGAGCAGTACTTC. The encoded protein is CASSLRVYEQYF. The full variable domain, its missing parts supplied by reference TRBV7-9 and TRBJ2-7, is DTGVSQNPRHKITKRGQNVTFRCDPISEHNRLYWYRQTLGQGPEFLTYFQNEAQLEKSRLLSDRFSAERPKGSFSTLEIQRTEQGDSAMYLCASSLRVYEQYFGPGTRLTVT.

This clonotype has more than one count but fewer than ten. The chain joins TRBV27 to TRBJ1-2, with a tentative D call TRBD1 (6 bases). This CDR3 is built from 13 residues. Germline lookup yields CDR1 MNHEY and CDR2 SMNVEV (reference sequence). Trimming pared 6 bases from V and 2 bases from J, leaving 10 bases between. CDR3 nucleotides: TGTGCCAGCAGACAGGGAAGCAACTATGGCTACACCTTC. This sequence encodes CASRQGSNYGYTF.

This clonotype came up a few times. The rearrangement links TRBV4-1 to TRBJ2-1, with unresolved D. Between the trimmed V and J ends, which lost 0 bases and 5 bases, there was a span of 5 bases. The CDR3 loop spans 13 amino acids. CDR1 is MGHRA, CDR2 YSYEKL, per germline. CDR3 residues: CASSQESDNEQFF. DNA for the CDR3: TGCGCCAGCAGCCAAGAATCGGACAATGAGCAGTTCTTC.

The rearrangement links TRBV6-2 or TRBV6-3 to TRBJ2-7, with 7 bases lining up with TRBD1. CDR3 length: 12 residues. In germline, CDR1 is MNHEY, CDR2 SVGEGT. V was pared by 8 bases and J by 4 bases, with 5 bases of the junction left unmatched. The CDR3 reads CASGDRLYEQYV. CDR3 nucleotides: TGTGCCAGCGGGGACAGACTTTACGAGCAGTACGTC.

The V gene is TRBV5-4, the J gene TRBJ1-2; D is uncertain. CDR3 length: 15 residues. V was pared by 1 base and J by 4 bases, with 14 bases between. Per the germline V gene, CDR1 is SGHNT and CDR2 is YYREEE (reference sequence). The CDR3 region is CASSLNPADLYGYTF. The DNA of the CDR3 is TGTGCCAGCAGCTTGAACCCCGCAGACCTCTATGGCTACACCTTC.

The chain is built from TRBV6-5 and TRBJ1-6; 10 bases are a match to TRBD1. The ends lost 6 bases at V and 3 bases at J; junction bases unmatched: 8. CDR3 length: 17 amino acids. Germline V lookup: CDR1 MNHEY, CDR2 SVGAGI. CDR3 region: CASRTRDRGFYNSPLHF. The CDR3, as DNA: TGTGCCAGCAGAACCCGGGACAGGGGATTCTATAATTCACCCCTCCACTTT.

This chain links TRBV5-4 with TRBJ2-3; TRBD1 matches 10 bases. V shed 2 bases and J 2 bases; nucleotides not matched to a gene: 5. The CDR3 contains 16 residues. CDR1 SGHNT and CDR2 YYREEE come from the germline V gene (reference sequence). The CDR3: CASSFPGQGSTDTQYF. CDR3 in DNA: TGTGCCAGCAGCTTCCCGGGACAGGGGTCCACAGATACGCAGTATTTT.

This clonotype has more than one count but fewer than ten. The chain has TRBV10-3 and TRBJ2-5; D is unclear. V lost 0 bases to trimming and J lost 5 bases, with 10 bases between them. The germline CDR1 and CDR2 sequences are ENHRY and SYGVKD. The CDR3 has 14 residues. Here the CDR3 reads CAISESLDLETQYF. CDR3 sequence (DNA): TGTGCCATCAGTGAGTCGCTAGATTTGGAGACCCAGTACTTC.

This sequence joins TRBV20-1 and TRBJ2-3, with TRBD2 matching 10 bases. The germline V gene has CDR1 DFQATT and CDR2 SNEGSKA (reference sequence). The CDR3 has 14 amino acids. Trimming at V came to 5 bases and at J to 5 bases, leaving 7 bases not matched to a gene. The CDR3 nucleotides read TGCAGTGCTGCCCTAGCGGGGGCTGGAGATACGCAGTATTTT. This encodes CSAALAGAGDTQYF.

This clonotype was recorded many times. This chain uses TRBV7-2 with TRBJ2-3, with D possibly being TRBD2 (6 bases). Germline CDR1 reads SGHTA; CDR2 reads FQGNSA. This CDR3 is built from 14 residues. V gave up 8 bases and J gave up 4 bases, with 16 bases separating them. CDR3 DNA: TGTGCCAGCCCGGGGGATCCTCAATCAGATACGCAGTATTTT. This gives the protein CASPGDPQSDTQYF.

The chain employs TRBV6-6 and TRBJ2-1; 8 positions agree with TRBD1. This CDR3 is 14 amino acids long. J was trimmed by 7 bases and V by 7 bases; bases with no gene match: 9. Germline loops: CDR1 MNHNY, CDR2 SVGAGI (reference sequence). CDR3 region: CASKETGVMNEQFF. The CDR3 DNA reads TGTGCCAGCAAGGAGACAGGGGTTATGAATGAGCAGTTCTTC.

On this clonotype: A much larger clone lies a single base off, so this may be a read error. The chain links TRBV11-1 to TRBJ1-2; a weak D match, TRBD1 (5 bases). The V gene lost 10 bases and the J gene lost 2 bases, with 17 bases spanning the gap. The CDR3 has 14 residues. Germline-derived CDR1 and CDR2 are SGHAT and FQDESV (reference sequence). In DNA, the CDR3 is TGTGCCAACAGGCCGGGTACTGAGAACTATGGCTACACCTTC. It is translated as CANRPGTENYGYTF.

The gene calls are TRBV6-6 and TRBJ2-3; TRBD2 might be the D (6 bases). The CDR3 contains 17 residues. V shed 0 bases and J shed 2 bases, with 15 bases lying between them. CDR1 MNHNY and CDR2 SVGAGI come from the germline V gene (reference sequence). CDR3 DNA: TGTGCCAGCAGTTACTCGCCGACTAGGAACTTCACAGATACGCAGTATTTT. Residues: CASSYSPTRNFTDTQYF.

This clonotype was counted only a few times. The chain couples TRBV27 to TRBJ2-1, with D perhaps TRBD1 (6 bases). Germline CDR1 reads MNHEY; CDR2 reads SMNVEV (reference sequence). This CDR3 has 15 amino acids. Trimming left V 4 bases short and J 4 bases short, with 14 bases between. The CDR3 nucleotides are TGTGCCAGCAGTTACAGGGTATTAGAGTACAATGAGCAGTTCTTC. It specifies CASSYRVLEYNEQFF.

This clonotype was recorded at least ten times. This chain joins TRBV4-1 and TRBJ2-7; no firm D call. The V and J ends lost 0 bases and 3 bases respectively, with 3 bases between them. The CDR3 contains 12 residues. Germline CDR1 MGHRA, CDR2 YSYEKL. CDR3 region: CASSQEGYEQYF. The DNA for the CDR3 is TGCGCCAGCAGCCAAGAAGGCTACGAGCAGTACTTC.

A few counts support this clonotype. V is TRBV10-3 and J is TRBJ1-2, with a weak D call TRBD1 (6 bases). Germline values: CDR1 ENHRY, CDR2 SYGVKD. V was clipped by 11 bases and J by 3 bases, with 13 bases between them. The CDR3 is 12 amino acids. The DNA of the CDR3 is TGTGCCGTACCGGGACATCACTATGGCTACACCTTC. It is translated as CAVPGHHYGYTF.